The 21 T cell receptor beta chains below all came from one sample that was sequenced in a study of shared clonotypes between healthy human individuals. Assay used: immunoSEQ multiplex PCR; TCRdb lists only in-frame clones, some missing. The table lists under 550,000 clones, about 95% of them singletons. The sample comprised naive CD4+ T cells sorted from blood. Stated subset: CD45RA+ positively selected. Receptors originate from a woman younger than 45 in good health.

The chain is built from TRBV5-4 and TRBJ2-3; 14 bases line up with TRBD2. This CDR3 contains 18 residues. Germline CDR1 is SGHNT and CDR2 is YYREEE (reference sequence). The trim removed 4 bases at V and 1 base at J, leaving 8 bases unmatched. Written as DNA, the CDR3 is TGTGCCAGCAGCCCCCGACTAGCGGGAGGGCCCGGCACAGATACGCAGTATTTT. Translation gives CASSPRLAGGPGTDTQYF.

The chain is built from TRBV2 and TRBJ2-7; D call uncertain. Trimming cost V 6 bases and J 2 bases, with 5 bases left between them. CDR3 length: 11 residues. The germline CDR1 and CDR2 sequences are SNHLY and FYNNEI. Here the CDR3 reads CASSQTYEQYF. In nucleotides, the CDR3 is TGTGCCAGCAGCCAGACCTACGAGCAGTACTTC.

This chain links TRBV19 with TRBJ1-4; no clear D. Trimming cost V 3 bases and J 7 bases, with 24 bases left between them. CDR3 length: 18 residues. Germline assignment: CDR1 LNHDA and CDR2 SQIVND (reference sequence). The CDR3 bases are TGTGCCAGTAGTATGTTGTGGGGATGGGAGTCTTTCGGTGAAAAACTGTTTTTT. This encodes CASSMLWGWESFGEKLFF.

The genes are TRBV11-2 and TRBJ2-7; a possible D gene is TRBD2 (5 bases). The ends were cut back, 6 bases at V and 7 bases at J, with 13 bases in the middle. Germline values: CDR1 SGHAT, CDR2 FQNNGV. CDR3 size: 12 residues. CDR3 residues: CASRLKGGEQYF. The CDR3 DNA reads as TGTGCCAGCAGGCTTAAAGGAGGAGAGCAGTACTTC.

The chain links TRBV30 to TRBJ1-5; D perhaps matches TRBD1 (5 bases). Looked up from germline, CDR1 is GTSNPN and CDR2 is SVGIG (reference sequence). This CDR3 region has 12 residues. Trimming pared 8 bases from V and 9 bases from J, leaving 17 bases between. CDR3 amino acids: CATSTGPMPQHF. In DNA form, the CDR3 reads TGTGCCACCTCAACAGGCCCAATGCCCCAGCATTTT.

Only a few counts were recorded for this clone. The chain uses TRBV19 and TRBJ1-2; D gene unclear. The V end was cut by 1 base, the J end by 13 bases, with 19 bases between. The CDR3 loop spans 14 amino acids. Germline lookup yields CDR1 LNHDA and CDR2 SQIVND (reference sequence). The CDR3 sequence: CASSIVLDLPVATF. In DNA form, the CDR3 reads TGTGCCAGTAGTATAGTGCTCGACCTTCCCGTCGCCACCTTC.

The chain employs TRBV5-1 and TRBJ2-3; 7 bases fit TRBD2. The CDR3 length is 14 residues. The germline V gene has CDR1 SGHRS and CDR2 YFSETQ. Losses at the gene ends were 2 bases for V and 2 bases for J; bases not matched to a gene: 2. Written as DNA, the CDR3 is TGCGCCAGCAGCTTAGGACTAGTCACAGATACGCAGTATTTT. Its protein is CASSLGLVTDTQYF.

This clone was seen once. The rearrangement joins TRBV5-6 to TRBJ2-2; 12 positions agree with TRBD2. CDR1 and CDR2 from the germline V gene are SGHDT and YYEEEE. V lost 1 base, J lost 5 bases, and 12 bases stayed unmatched. CDR3 length: 19 amino acids. CDR3 sequence reads: CASSLNGGTGLAGTGELFF. The CDR3 coding sequence is TGTGCCAGCAGCTTGAATGGAGGGACGGGACTAGCGGGTACCGGGGAGCTGTTTTTT.

V and J are TRBV5-1 and TRBJ2-7; 12 nucleotides line up with TRBD1. CDR1 and CDR2 from the germline V gene are SGHRS and YFSETQ. The CDR3 covers 15 residues. V shed 4 bases, J shed 7 bases, and the junction held 9 bases outside the gene matches. CDR3 sequence: CASSRTGTGGHEQYF. The CDR3 nucleotides read TGCGCCAGCAGCCGGACCGGGACAGGGGGCCATGAGCAGTACTTC. Complete variable domain (other parts from reference TRBV5-1 and TRBJ2-7): KAGVTQTPRYLIKTRGQQVTLSCSPISGHRSVSWYQQTPGQGLQFLFEYFSETQRNKGNFPGRFSGRQFSNSRSEMNVSTLELGDSALYLCASSRTGTGGHEQYFGPGTRLTVT.

The rearrangement joins TRBV5-4 to TRBJ2-7; no reliable D call. The CDR3 is made up of 16 amino acids. Trimming took off 4 bases at V and 2 bases at J, with 19 bases between the two ends. Germline V CDR1 and CDR2: SGHNT, YYREEE (reference sequence). In DNA, the CDR3 is TGTGCCAGCAGCCAGTCTTCGTCAGGCATTCCCTACGAGCAGTACTTC. This gives the protein CASSQSSSGIPYEQYF. Full variable domain (missing parts from reference TRBV5-4 and TRBJ2-7): ETGVTQSPTHLIKTRGQQVTLRCSSQSGHNTVSWYQQALGQGPQFIFQYYREEENGRGNFPPRFSGLQFPNYSSELNVNALELDDSALYLCASSQSSSGIPYEQYFGPGTRLTVT.

The J gene is TRBJ1-2, the V gene TRBV15, with D perhaps TRBD1 (5 bases). Trimming removed 0 bases from V and 8 bases from J, with 10 bases in between. Germline CDR1 LNHNV, CDR2 YYDKDF (reference sequence). The CDR3 is 13 amino acids. Written as DNA, the CDR3 is TGTGCCACCAGCAGAGATTATTGGGGGGGCTACACCTTC. It is translated as CATSRDYWGGYTF.

The chain joins TRBV28 to TRBJ1-5; D gene ambiguous. CDR1 is MDHEN, CDR2 SYDVKM, per germline. The CDR3 is 17 residues long. V lost 6 bases and J lost 0, with 18 bases in between. The CDR3: CASSLMGLDYSNQPQHF. The CDR3 bases are TGTGCCAGCAGCCTAATGGGCCTTGATTATAGCAATCAGCCCCAGCATTTT.

V and J are TRBV13 and TRBJ2-2; 12 bases agree with TRBD2. CDR1 PRHDT and CDR2 FYEKMQ come from the germline V gene (reference sequence). This CDR3 spans 18 amino acids. With 5 bases clipped from V and 7 bases from J, the junction kept 14 bases outside the gene matches. The chain's CDR3 is CASSLRTSGKGLSGELFF. CDR3 DNA sequence: TGTGCCAGCAGCCTCCGGACTAGCGGGAAGGGACTTAGCGGGGAGCTGTTTTTT.

As concerns this clone: At one end, the junction sequence differs from germline, possibly due to a read error. The rearrangement links TRBV5-3 to TRBJ1-4; TRBD1 matches 10 bases. TRBV5-3 is marked as an open reading frame, function uncertain. The CDR3 length is 14 residues. The CDR3 protein is CASSSTGGDEKLFF. The DNA for the CDR3 is TGTGCCAGCAGCTCGACAGGGGGCGATGAAAAACTGTTTTTT.

The V and J genes are TRBV7-8 and TRBJ2-3, with D maybe TRBD1 (6 bases). V was shortened by 4 bases and J by 0 bases, with 14 bases between the two germline ends. This CDR3 is built from 16 residues. Germline assignment: CDR1 SGHVS and CDR2 FQNEAQ. Written as DNA, the CDR3 is TGTGCCAGCAGCTCGCGATGGGGGCCAAGCACAGATACGCAGTATTTT. This gives the protein CASSSRWGPSTDTQYF.

V is TRBV20-1 and J is TRBJ1-1; no clear D gene. The CDR3 contains 11 residues. The germline gives CDR1 DFQATT, CDR2 SNEGSKA (reference sequence). With 3 bases removed from V and 1 base from J, the gap between germline ends came to 3 bases. CDR3 loop: CSASENTEAFF. CDR3 sequence (DNA): TGCAGTGCTAGCGAGAACACTGAAGCTTTCTTT.

The CDR3 spells CASSGGGTSGKSTDTQYF. The CDR3 DNA sequence: TGTGCCAGCAGTGGGGGAGGGACTAGCGGAAAAAGCACAGATACGCAGTATTTT. This chain links TRBV28 with TRBJ2-3; TRBD2 aligns across 11 bases. V lost 5 bases to trimming and J lost 0 bases; unmatched junction nucleotides: 10. In germline, CDR1 is MDHEN, CDR2 SYDVKM. This CDR3 is built from 18 residues.

J is TRBJ2-7 and V is TRBV5-5, with a weak D call TRBD1 (6 bases). Germline CDR1 and CDR2: SGHKS and YYEKEE (reference sequence). This CDR3 has 14 amino acids. Trimming removed 5 bases from V and 2 bases from J, with 14 bases in between. The CDR3 here is CASSLPGHTYEQYF. The CDR3, as DNA: TGTGCCAGCAGTTTACCGGGACACACCTACGAGCAGTACTTC.

V and J are TRBV28 and TRBJ2-1, with 13 bases aligning to TRBD2. V lost 7 bases and J lost 1; bases outside the gene matches: 13. Germline V gives CDR1 MDHEN, CDR2 SYDVKM. CDR3 length: 19 residues. The DNA for the CDR3 is TGTGCCAGCAAACCGCCGGGACTAGCGGGACCCAGTTCCTACAATGAGCAGTTCTTC. This translates into CASKPPGLAGPSSYNEQFF.

The rearrangement uses TRBV25-1 and TRBJ2-1; D tentatively fits TRBD1 or TRBD2 (6 bases each). This CDR3 has 14 amino acids. Germline V CDR1 and CDR2: MGHDK, SYGVNS. The V gene lost 3 bases and the J gene lost 7 bases, with 13 bases spanning the gap. Written as DNA, the CDR3 is TGTGCCAGCAGTGACCCCGGGGGCACAAATGAGCAGTTCTTC. Its protein is CASSDPGGTNEQFF. The full variable domain, rest sourced from reference TRBV25-1 and TRBJ2-1, is EADIYQTPRYLVIGTGKKITLECSQTMGHDKMYWYQQDPGMELHLIHYSYGVNSTEKGDLSSESTVSRIRTEHFPLTLESARPSHTSQYLCASSDPGGTNEQFFGPGTRLTVL.

The genes are TRBV27 and TRBJ1-5; D is perhaps TRBD1 (6 bases). The V gene lost 8 bases and the J gene lost 2 bases, with 13 bases spanning the gap. Germline V gene sequence: CDR1 MNHEY, CDR2 SMNVEV (reference sequence). This CDR3 comprises 14 residues. The CDR3 here is CASQRTVGNQPQHF. The CDR3 coding sequence is TGTGCCAGCCAGCGGACAGTAGGCAATCAGCCCCAGCATTTT.